This entry features one T cell receptor beta chain sequence. The antigen is not known. The data belong to a study of CD8+ T cells in alopecia areata. Whole-study context: Patients took tofacitinib for 6 to 18 months, followed by 6 drug-free months. Patients given treatment had severity scored by the percentage of scalp area affected. Broader study findings: Many expanded lesional clones persisted in scalp and blood during tofacitinib treatment.

The V and J ends lost 3 bases and 6 bases respectively, with 12 bases between them. CDR1 and CDR2 from the germline V gene are GTSNPN and SVGIG (reference sequence). CDR3 length: 12 residues. Treatment described: oral pan-JAK inhibitor, 5-10 mg twice daily. Investigators isolated RNA and reverse transcribed it into cDNA to act as the sequencing template. Sequenced by immunoSEQ multiplex PCR; TCRdb stores in-frame clones only, minus some. Of about 220,000 clones listed, about 58% were seen once; the top ten hold about 1.6%. Sequencing was performed on CD4+ T cells sorted from blood, taken at week 4, from a patient treated with tofacitinib. The clonotype originates from a human donor with alopecia areata. V is TRBV30 and J is TRBJ2-7, with a weak D call TRBD1 (6 bases). This CDR3 is CAWSNRVGEQYF. CDR3 nucleotides: TGTGCCTGGAGCAACAGGGTCGGCGAGCAGTACTTC.